This T cell receptor (beta chain) was captured in a study of technical replicates of blood from a handful of donors. Sequenced by immunoSEQ multiplex PCR; TCRdb stores in-frame clones only, minus some. The sample shows 8,000 to 10,000 clones, 91% of them seen only once. Germline loops: CDR1 MNHNS, CDR2 SASEGT. This CDR3 has 15 residues. Unmatched junction bases numbered 3, after V lost 6 bases and J lost 6 bases. V is TRBV6-1 and J is TRBJ2-2; TRBD2 aligns across 14 bases. The receptor comes from a human donor in good health. Sequenced material: PBMCs. CDR3 DNA: TGTGCCAGCAGCTCGGGACTAGCGGGGGCCGGGGAGCTGTTTTTT. As protein: CASSSGLAGAGELFF.